Detailed here is one TCR beta chain. What it binds is unknown. This sample was taken from a study of cytomegalovirus exposure and HLA in healthy donors. Study outcomes and limitations: Most sequenced TCRs were rare (though some public TCRs occurred in many donors). Researchers counted around 180 TCR beta chains as cytomegalovirus-associated.

Researchers ran the PCR with 60 Vbeta and 13 Jbeta primers. Sequenced by immunoSEQ multiplex PCR; TCRdb stores in-frame clones only, minus some. Of 150,000 to 200,000 clones in the sample, 65% to 80% were seen once. The germline V gene has CDR1 SGDLS and CDR2 YYNGEE. The V and J ends lost 6 bases and 3 bases respectively, with 18 bases between them. There are 16 residues in the CDR3. V usage is TRBV9 and J usage is TRBJ2-2; the D gene is possibly TRBD1 (5 bases). Sample: PBMCs. The receptor was isolated from a young man in good health and CMV-seropositive. CDR3 bases: TGTGCCAGCACCCTTTCCGATAGGGGATACACCGGGGAGCTGTTTTTT. This codes for CASTLSDRGYTGELFF. Using reference TRBV9 and TRBJ2-2 for the parts outside the CDR3, the full variable domain is DSGVTQTPKHLITATGQRVTLRCSPRSGDLSVYWYQQSLDQGLQFLIQYYNGEERAKGNILERFSAQQFPDLHSELNLSSLELGDSALYFCASTLSDRGYTGELFFGEGSRLTVL.